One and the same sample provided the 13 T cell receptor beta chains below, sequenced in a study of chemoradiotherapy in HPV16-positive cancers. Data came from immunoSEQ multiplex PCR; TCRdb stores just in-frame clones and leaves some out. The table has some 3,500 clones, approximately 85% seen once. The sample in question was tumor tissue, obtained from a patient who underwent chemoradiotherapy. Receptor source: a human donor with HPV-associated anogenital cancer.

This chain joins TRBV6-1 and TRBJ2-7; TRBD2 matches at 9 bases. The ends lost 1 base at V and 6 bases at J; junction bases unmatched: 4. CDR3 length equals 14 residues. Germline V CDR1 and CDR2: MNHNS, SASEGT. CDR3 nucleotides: TGTGCCAGCAGTGAAGGAGGCGGGAGGGGCGAGCAGTACTTC. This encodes CASSEGGGRGEQYF.

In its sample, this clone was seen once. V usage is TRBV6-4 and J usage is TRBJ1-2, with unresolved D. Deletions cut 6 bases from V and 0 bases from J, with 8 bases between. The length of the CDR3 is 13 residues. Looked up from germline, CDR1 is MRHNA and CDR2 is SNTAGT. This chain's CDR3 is CASRDGANYGYTF. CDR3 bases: TGTGCCAGCAGAGATGGGGCTAACTATGGCTACACCTTC.

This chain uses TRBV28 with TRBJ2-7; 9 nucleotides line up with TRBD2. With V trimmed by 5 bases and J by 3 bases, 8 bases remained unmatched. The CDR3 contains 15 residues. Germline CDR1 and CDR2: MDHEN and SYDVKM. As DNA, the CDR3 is TGTGCCAGCAGTCCTATAGCGGGAGTTCTCTACGAGCAGTACTTC. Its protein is CASSPIAGVLYEQYF.

Written as DNA, the CDR3 is TGTGCCATCAGTGTCACAGGACAGCTTACCGAGCAGTACTTC. Its translation is CAISVTGQLTEQYF. The chain links TRBV10-3 to TRBJ2-7; D perhaps matches TRBD1 (6 bases). The V gene's germline CDR1 is ENHRY and CDR2 SYGVKD. The CDR3 covers 14 residues. The V gene lost 4 bases and the J gene lost 6 bases, with 16 bases spanning the gap.

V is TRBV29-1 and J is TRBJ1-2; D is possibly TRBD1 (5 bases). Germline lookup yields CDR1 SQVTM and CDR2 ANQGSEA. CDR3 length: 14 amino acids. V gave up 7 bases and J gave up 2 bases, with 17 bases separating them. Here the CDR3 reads CSAMPVGPNYGYTF. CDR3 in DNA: TGCAGCGCCATGCCCGTGGGGCCCAACTATGGCTACACCTTC.

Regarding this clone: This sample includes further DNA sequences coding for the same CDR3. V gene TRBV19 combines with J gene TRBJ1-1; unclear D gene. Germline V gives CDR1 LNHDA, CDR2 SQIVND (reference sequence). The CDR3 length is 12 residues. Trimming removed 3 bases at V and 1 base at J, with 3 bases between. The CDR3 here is CASSIENTEAFF. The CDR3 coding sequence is TGTGCCAGTAGTATTGAGAACACTGAAGCTTTCTTT. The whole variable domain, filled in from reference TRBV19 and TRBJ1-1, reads DGGITQSPKYLFRKEGQNVTLSCEQNLNHDAMYWYRQDPGQGLRLIYYSQIVNDFQKGDIAEGYSVSREKKESFPLTVTSAQKNPTAFYLCASSIENTEAFFGQGTRLTVV.

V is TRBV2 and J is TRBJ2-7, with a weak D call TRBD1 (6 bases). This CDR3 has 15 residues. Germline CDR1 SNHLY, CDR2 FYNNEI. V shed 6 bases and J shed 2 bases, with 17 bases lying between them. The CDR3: CASRDPVGAPYEQYF. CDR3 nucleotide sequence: TGTGCCAGCAGGGACCCCGTGGGGGCTCCCTACGAGCAGTACTTC. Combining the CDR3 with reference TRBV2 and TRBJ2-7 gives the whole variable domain EPEVTQTPSHQVTQMGQEVILRCVPISNHLYFYWYRQILGQKVEFLVSFYNNEISEKSEIFDDQFSVERPDGSNFTLKIRSTKLEDSAMYFCASRDPVGAPYEQYFGPGTRLTVT.

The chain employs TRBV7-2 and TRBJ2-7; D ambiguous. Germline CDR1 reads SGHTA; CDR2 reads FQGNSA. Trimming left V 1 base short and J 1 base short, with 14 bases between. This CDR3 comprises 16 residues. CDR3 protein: CASSLGPPDRSYEQYF. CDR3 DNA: TGTGCCAGCAGCTTAGGGCCCCCGGACCGATCCTACGAGCAGTACTTC.

The chain's CDR3 is CASSLSQRTEAFF. CDR3 nucleotides: TGTGCCAGCAGCTTAAGTCAACGGACTGAAGCTTTCTTT. The V and J genes are TRBV7-6 and TRBJ1-1; no reliable D call. Germline V gene sequence: CDR1 SGHVS, CDR2 FNYEAQ. Trimming cost V 2 bases and J 5 bases, with 9 bases left between them. The CDR3 contains 13 residues. Combining the CDR3 with reference TRBV7-6 and TRBJ1-1 gives the whole variable domain GAGVSQSPRYKVTKRGQDVALRCDPISGHVSLYWYRQALGQGPEFLTYFNYEAQQDKSGLPNDRFSAERPEGSISTLTIQRTEQRDSAMYRCASSLSQRTEAFFGQGTRLTVV.

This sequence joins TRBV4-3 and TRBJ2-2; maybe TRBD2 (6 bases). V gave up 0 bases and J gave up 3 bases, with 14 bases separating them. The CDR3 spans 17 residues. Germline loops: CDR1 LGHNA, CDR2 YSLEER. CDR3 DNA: TGCGCCAGCAGCCAAGATGTGTGGATAGCGGACACCGGGGAGCTGTTTTTT. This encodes CASSQDVWIADTGELFF.

The CDR3 DNA sequence: TGTGCCAGCAGCGTAGAGCGGGGGTACCAAGAGACCCAGTACTTC. Amino acid sequence: CASSVERGYQETQYF. The chain links TRBV9 to TRBJ2-5, with 8 bases lining up with TRBD2. CDR3 length: 15 amino acids. Looked up from germline, CDR1 is SGDLS and CDR2 is YYNGEE. V dropped 0 bases and J dropped 0; count of bases not matched to a gene: 1.

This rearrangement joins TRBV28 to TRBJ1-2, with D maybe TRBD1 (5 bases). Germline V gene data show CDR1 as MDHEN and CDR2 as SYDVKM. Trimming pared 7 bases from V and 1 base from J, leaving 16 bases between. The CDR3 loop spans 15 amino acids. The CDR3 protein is CASILGEGSNYGYTF. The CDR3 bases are TGTGCCAGCATTCTAGGGGAGGGGAGTAACTATGGCTACACCTTC.

The CDR3 DNA follows: TGTGCCAGCAGCCCCGGGTGGGGGAACACTGAAGCTTTCTTT. Its protein product is CASSPGWGNTEAFF. The chain has TRBV7-8 and TRBJ1-1; D remains unclear. V shed 5 bases and J shed 1 base, with 11 bases lying between them. CDR1 SGHVS and CDR2 FQNEAQ come from the germline V gene. The CDR3 is 14 residues long.